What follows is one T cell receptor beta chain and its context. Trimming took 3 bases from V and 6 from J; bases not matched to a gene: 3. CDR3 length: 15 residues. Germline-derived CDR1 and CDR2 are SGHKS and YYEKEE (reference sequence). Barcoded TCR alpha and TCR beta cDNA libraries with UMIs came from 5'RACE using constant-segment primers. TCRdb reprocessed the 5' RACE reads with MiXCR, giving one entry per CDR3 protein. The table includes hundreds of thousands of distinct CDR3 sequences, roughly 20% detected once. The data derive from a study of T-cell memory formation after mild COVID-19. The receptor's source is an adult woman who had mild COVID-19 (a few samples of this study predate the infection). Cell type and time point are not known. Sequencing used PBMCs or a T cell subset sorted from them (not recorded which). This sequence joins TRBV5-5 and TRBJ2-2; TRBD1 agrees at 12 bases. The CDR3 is CASSSGTGGSGELFF. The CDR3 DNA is TGTGCCAGCAGCTCCGGGACAGGGGGCTCCGGGGAGCTGTTTTTT.